This TCR beta chain appears in the sequencing data of a study of radiotherapy plus CTLA-4 blockade in lung cancer. Looking at the study overall: More than 15% of enrolled patients responded objectively, and approximately 34% had disease control. Study conclusions and caveats: In blood, tumor-derived TCR clones expanded after radiotherapy plus ipilimumab. It was early blood T cell clone dynamics, with interferon-beta, that reportedly best predicted response.

Receiving focal radiation plus CTLA-4 blockade with ipilimumab were patients who had chemo-refractory metastatic non-small-cell lung cancer. On this clone itself: Its target is not known.

Trimming stripped 4 bases from V and 5 bases from J, with 23 bases between. CDR1 and CDR2 (germline): SGHDN, FVKESK. The CDR3 is 17 residues long. The assay was immunoSEQ multiplex PCR, and TCRdb's table has in-frame clones only and misses some. There are 40,000 to 55,000 clones in the sample; 75% to 90% occur only once, and over 15% lies in the top ten. The V gene is TRBV14, the J gene TRBJ1-2; D gene unclear. This clonotype was sampled from a human donor with non-small cell lung cancer that progressed on radiotherapy plus ipilimumab. Some clones in this sample may be carry-over from other donors' samples. The material was peripheral blood, obtained from a patient treated with radiotherapy plus ipilimumab. CDR3 nucleotide sequence: TGTGCCAGCAGCCCGCTTGGAGGAGGACTACCCTTGTATGGCTACACCTTC. Its translation: CASSPLGGGLPLYGYTF. The full variable domain, in which reference TRBV14 and TRBJ1-2 provide the parts outside the CDR3, is EAGVTQFPSHSVIEKGQTVTLRCDPISGHDNLYWYRRVMGKEIKFLLHFVKESKQDESGMPNNRFLAERTGGTYSTLKVQPAELEDSGVYFCASSPLGGGLPLYGYTFGSGTRLTVV.